A selection of T cell receptor beta chains follows, all from one sample in a study of radiotherapy plus CTLA-4 blockade in lung cancer. Libraries were prepared by immunoSEQ multiplex PCR; TCRdb keeps only in-frame clonotypes and omits some of them. The sample lists tens of thousands of clones; 60% to 85% were seen once. Material: peripheral blood, obtained from a patient treated with radiotherapy plus ipilimumab. These receptors all stem from a human donor with non-small cell lung cancer who had a partial response to radiotherapy plus ipilimumab. Some clones in this sample may be carry-over from other donors' samples. CDR3s include the opening cysteine and the closing phenylalanine or tryptophan. D genes are given only for firm matches. Clone size is not always given. Where it is, it says once, few, many or a class for expanded clones.

CSVTTGGGTEAFF TGCAGCGTAACTACGGGGGGTGGCACTGAAGCTTTCTTT TRBJ1-1 13 TRBV29-1 - -
CASSRSWSSGNTIYF TGTGCCAGCAGTCGAAGCTGGAGCTCTGGAAACACCATATATTTT TRBJ1-3 15 TRBV28 - -
CASSLLGWTDSREKLFF TGTGCCAGCAGCTTGTTAGGATGGACAGACTCCAGGGAAAAACTGTTTTTT TRBJ1-4 17 TRBV5-5 - -
CASSARGLAGGNGELFF TGTGCCAGCAGTGCTAGGGGACTAGCGGGAGGCAACGGGGAGCTGTTTTTT TRBJ2-2 17 TRBV6-1 TRBD2 medium-sized
CATSLDRLAGNTIYF TGTGCCACCAGCCTGGACAGGTTAGCAGGAAACACCATATATTTT TRBJ1-3 15 TRBV15 TRBD1 few
CASSYRSGRDKNIQYF TGTGCCAGCAGTTACCGGAGCGGGAGAGACAAAAACATTCAGTACTTC TRBJ2-4 16 TRBV6-5 TRBD2 few
CASRRTGLGTDTQYF TGTGCCAGCAGACGGACAGGGTTGGGCACAGATACGCAGTATTTT TRBJ2-3 15 TRBV7-2 TRBD1 -
CASSLKGENTEAFF TGTGCCAGCAGCTTAAAGGGAGAGAACACTGAAGCTTTCTTT TRBJ1-1 14 TRBV7-6 - -
CASSRRTGGPYEQYF TGTGCCAGCAGCAGAAGGACAGGGGGCCCCTACGAGCAGTACTTC TRBJ2-7 15 TRBV7-9 TRBD1 -
CASSRTGGREAQYF TGTGCCAGCAGCCGGACAGGGGGTCGAGAGGCCCAGTACTTC TRBJ2-5 14 TRBV7-3 TRBD1 -
CASSSVMNTEAFF TGTGCCAGCAGCTCGGTCATGAACACTGAAGCTTTCTTT TRBJ1-1 13 TRBV7-2 - few
CASSSSDRAGTEAFF TGCGCCAGCAGCTCCAGCGACAGGGCCGGAACTGAAGCTTTCTTT TRBJ1-1 15 TRBV5-1 TRBD1 -
CASSDIRGFNEQFF TGTGCCAGCAGCGATATCAGGGGTTTCAATGAGCAGTTCTTC TRBJ2-1 14 TRBV2 - -
CASSSQANTGELFF TGTGCCAGTAGTTCTCAGGCCAACACCGGGGAGCTGTTTTTT TRBJ2-2 14 TRBV19 - few
CASSFFEYCYEQYF TGTGCCAGCAGCTTTTTTGAGTACTGTTACGAGCAGTACTTC TRBJ2-7 14 TRBV7-3 - -
CASSPPGHRSYEQYF TGTGCCAGCAGCCCGCCGGGACATCGGAGCTACGAGCAGTACTTC TRBJ2-7 15 TRBV5-6 - -
CASSWTSGNYEQYF TGCGCCAGCAGCTGGACTAGCGGGAACTACGAGCAGTACTTC TRBJ2-7 14 TRBV5-1 TRBD2 -
CASSPSFYNEQFF TGTGCCAGCTCACCAAGCTTCTACAATGAGCAGTTCTTC TRBJ2-1 13 TRBV18 - -
CSSRSEALLHNEQFF TGCAGCTCCCGGTCAGAGGCCCTCCTCCACAATGAGCAGTTCTTC TRBJ2-1 15 TRBV29-1 - -
CASSSWGGAWETQYF TGTGCCAGCAGCTCCTGGGGGGGGGCATGGGAGACCCAGTACTTC TRBJ2-5 15 TRBV5-4 - -
CSVDAGNYGYTF TGCAGCGTTGACGCGGGGAACTATGGCTACACCTTC TRBJ1-2 12 TRBV29-1 - -
CASSLPGRGYEQYF TGTGCCAGCAGCCTACCCGGCAGGGGCTACGAGCAGTACTTC TRBJ2-7 14 TRBV7-2 - -
CASSETGYQPQHF TGTGCCAGCAGCGAAACAGGGTACCAGCCCCAGCATTTT TRBJ1-5 13 TRBV7-9 - -
CASSRQGTDTQYF TGCGCCAGCAGCAGACAGGGAACAGATACGCAGTATTTT TRBJ2-3 13 TRBV10-1 TRBD1 -
CASSFRTAYGYTF TGTGCCAGCAGTTTTAGGACAGCCTATGGCTACACCTTC TRBJ1-2 13 TRBV28 - -
CAWSRDINTEAFF TGTGCCTGGAGCCGGGACATTAACACTGAAGCTTTCTTT TRBJ1-1 13 TRBV30 - -
CASSEERSSQETQYF TGCGCCAGCAGCGAAGAGCGGAGCTCCCAAGAGACCCAGTACTTC TRBJ2-5 15 TRBV10-1 - -
CASSLYELEQFF TGTGCCAGCAGCCTCTACGAACTTGAGCAGTTCTTC TRBJ2-1 12 TRBV2 - -
CASREGLAGEADTQYF TGTGCCAGCAGGGAAGGACTAGCGGGGGAGGCAGATACGCAGTATTTT TRBJ2-3 16 TRBV2 TRBD2 few
CAWGTSGRHNEQFF TGTGCCTGGGGCACTAGCGGGAGACACAATGAGCAGTTCTTC TRBJ2-1 14 TRBV30 TRBD2 -
CASSQATFDQPQHF TGCGCCAGCAGCCAAGCTACGTTCGATCAGCCCCAGCATTTT TRBJ1-5 14 TRBV4-3 - few
CSVVPRDTDTQYF TGCAGCGTTGTCCCCAGGGACACAGATACGCAGTATTTT TRBJ2-3 13 TRBV29-1 - -
CASSQVVSGGGSGELFF TGCGCCAGCAGCCAAGTGGTCAGCGGGGGGGGTAGCGGGGAGCTGTTTTTT TRBJ2-2 17 TRBV4-3 TRBD2 -
CASSSRTGLSTDTQYF TGTGCCAGCAGCTCCCGGACAGGGCTTTCCACAGATACGCAGTATTTT TRBJ2-3 16 TRBV7-2 TRBD1 -
CASSARGGRVQETQYF TGTGCCAGCAGCGCCCGGGGGGGCCGGGTTCAAGAGACCCAGTACTTC TRBJ2-5 16 TRBV9 TRBD2 once
CASSLAVFGLASSYEQYF TGTGCCAGCAGCTTAGCAGTTTTCGGCCTAGCAAGCTCCTACGAGCAGTACTTC TRBJ2-7 18 TRBV7-8 - -
CASSAHLGGSFSEQFF TGTGCCAGCAGCGCCCACTTGGGCGGGAGTTTTAGTGAGCAGTTCTTC TRBJ2-1 16 TRBV7-3 TRBD2 -
CASNPLGQNYEQYF TGTGCCAGCAACCCCCTTGGACAGAACTACGAGCAGTACTTC TRBJ2-7 14 TRBV27 - -
CASRRGRGNYGYTF TGTGCCAGCCGGCGGGGCAGGGGGAACTATGGCTACACCTTC TRBJ1-2 14 TRBV19 TRBD1 -
CASSPPRTGGGYTF TGTGCCAGCAGCCCTCCCCGGACAGGGGGTGGCTACACCTTC TRBJ1-2 14 TRBV28 TRBD1 few
CASSYNRNYGYTF TGTGCCAGCAGTTACAACAGGAACTATGGCTACACCTTC TRBJ1-2 13 TRBV6-5 - -
CASRTPGTGTGNTIYF TGTGCCAGCAGAACTCCCGGGACAGGGACTGGAAACACCATATATTTT TRBJ1-3 16 TRBV28 TRBD1 few
CASSLRGTEAFF TGCGCCAGCAGCTTGAGGGGGACTGAAGCTTTCTTT TRBJ1-1 12 TRBV5-1 - -
CASGTSGGPQQYF TGCGCCAGCGGGACTAGCGGGGGTCCTCAGCAGTACTTC TRBJ2-7 13 TRBV10-1 TRBD2 -
CASSPSQNTGELFF TGTGCCAGCTCTCCGTCACAGAACACCGGGGAGCTGTTTTTT TRBJ2-2 14 TRBV18 - -
CASSIGQGGYEQYF TGTGCCAGTAGTATTGGACAGGGAGGCTACGAGCAGTACTTC TRBJ2-7 14 TRBV19 TRBD1 few
CASSVGGGDSEQYF TGTGCCAGCAGCGTAGGAGGGGGCGACTCCGAGCAGTACTTC TRBJ2-7 14 TRBV9 TRBD1 -
CASRDRGMESEQYF TGTGCCAGCAGGGACAGGGGAATGGAGTCCGAGCAGTACTTC TRBJ2-7 14 TRBV6-1 TRBD1 once
CASSVTPHRENTEAFF TGTGCCAGCAGCGTGACCCCCCACAGAGAGAACACTGAAGCTTTCTTT TRBJ1-1 16 TRBV9 - -
CASSLGRPAGGYEQYF TGTGCCAGCAGTTTAGGGCGGCCAGCGGGAGGTTACGAGCAGTACTTC TRBJ2-7 16 TRBV28 TRBD2 -
CASSLFAGQGMKTQYF TGTGCCAGCAGCTTGTTTGCGGGACAGGGGATGAAGACCCAGTACTTC TRBJ2-5 16 TRBV5-6 TRBD1 -
CASRRNRVGHQPQHF TGTGCCAGCAGGAGAAACAGGGTTGGGCATCAGCCCCAGCATTTT TRBJ1-5 15 TRBV6-5 - -
CSVEARATSGRIKRPQYF TGCAGCGTTGAAGCCCGGGCGACTAGCGGGAGGATTAAGAGACCCCAGTACTTC TRBJ2-5 18 TRBV29-1 TRBD2 -